These 21 T cell receptor beta chains originate from one sample sequenced in a study of blood T cell repertoires in COVID-19. Repertoires were generated with immunoSEQ multiplex PCR, while TCRdb's copy carries only in-frame clones and drops some. This repertoire shows approximately 220,000 clones, 80% to 90% found once; its top ten account for roughly 3%. Sequenced material: PBMCs or T cells enriched from blood (not recorded which). Every receptor here comes from a young woman in a cohort exposed to, infected with or recovered from COVID-19 (not recorded which).

V gene TRBV19 combines with J gene TRBJ1-2, with D hard to call. Germline CDR1 LNHDA, CDR2 SQIVND (reference sequence). The CDR3 is 16 residues long. Between the trimmed V and J ends, which lost 1 base and 4 bases, there was a span of 16 bases. The DNA of the CDR3 is TGTGCCAGTAGTATAGGAAGGGAGACAATTGGCTATGGCTACACCTTC. Amino acid sequence: CASSIGRETIGYGYTF.

The rearrangement joins TRBV2 to TRBJ2-3; a possible D gene is TRBD2 (6 bases). CDR1 and CDR2 from the germline V gene are SNHLY and FYNNEI. CDR3 length: 14 amino acids. The V end lost 2 bases, the J end lost 5 bases, and 11 bases lay between the germline ends. The DNA of the CDR3 is TGTGCCAGCAGTGAACGGGAGTCGGAAGATACGCAGTATTTT. Translated, it gives CASSERESEDTQYF.

V usage is TRBV3-1 (or the pseudogene TRBV3-2) and J usage is TRBJ2-2, with TRBD1 as a possible D gene (6 bases). The germline CDR1 and CDR2 sequences are LGHDT and YNNKEL (reference sequence). The CDR3 covers 15 residues. Deletions cut 8 bases from V and 4 bases from J, with 17 bases between. Here the CDR3 DNA reads TGTGCCAGCGGAACACCGGGACAATTCACCGGGGAGCTGTTTTTT. Its protein is CASGTPGQFTGELFF.

This sequence joins TRBV24-1 and TRBJ2-7, with D tentatively TRBD1 (6 bases). The CDR3 length is 12 residues. V lost 7 bases to trimming and J lost 5 bases, with 11 bases between them. Germline CDR1 and CDR2: KGHDR and SFDVKD. CDR3 DNA sequence: TGTGCCACCAGGGGCAGGGGCCACGAGCAGTACTTC. Residues: CATRGRGHEQYF.

The chain has TRBV10-3 and TRBJ1-2; possibly TRBD1 for D (5 bases). Per the germline V gene, CDR1 is ENHRY and CDR2 is SYGVKD. The CDR3 sequence is 15 residues long. The germline V and J ends were trimmed by 0 bases and 4 bases, with 12 bases remaining between them. As DNA, the CDR3 is TGTGCCATCAGTGAGTCCAATGGGGCAGGCTATGGCTACACCTTC. This codes for CAISESNGAGYGYTF.

The chain combines TRBV7-2 with TRBJ1-4; 10 bases align to TRBD1. The CDR3 length is 15 residues. Germline V gene lookup returns CDR1 SGHTA and CDR2 FQGNSA. J gave up 7 bases and V 5 bases, and 7 bases lay outside the gene matches. The DNA of the CDR3 is TGTGCCAGCAGCCCCCGGACAGGGGGTACTGAAAAACTGTTTTTT. Translation gives CASSPRTGGTEKLFF.

CDR3 residues: CSALQGDEQYF. In DNA, the CDR3 is TGCAGTGCGTTACAGGGGGACGAGCAGTACTTC. This chain links TRBV20-1 with TRBJ2-7, with 8 bases identical to TRBD1. V lost 6 bases to trimming and J lost 5 bases; unmatched junction nucleotides: 3. CDR3 length: 11 amino acids. The germline gives CDR1 DFQATT, CDR2 SNEGSKA (reference sequence).

The V gene is TRBV11-3, the J gene TRBJ2-7; 7 bases fit TRBD1. The CDR3 is 14 residues long. The germline CDR1 and CDR2 sequences are SGHNT and YENEEA. Unmatched junction bases numbered 3, after V lost 2 bases and J lost 2 bases. This chain's CDR3 is CASSLWDRTYEQYF. In DNA form, the CDR3 reads TGTGCCAGCAGCTTATGGGACAGAACCTACGAGCAGTACTTC.

Here the CDR3 DNA reads TGTGCCAGCACCCGAAAAGTACAACGGGTTTATCAGCCCCAGCATTTT. This sequence encodes CASTRKVQRVYQPQHF. This chain links TRBV9 with TRBJ1-5; the D is unclear. The germline V and J ends were trimmed by 6 bases and 5 bases, with 21 bases remaining between them. CDR3 size: 16 residues. Germline values: CDR1 SGDLS, CDR2 YYNGEE.

The chain is built from TRBV10-1 and TRBJ1-1, with 7 bases aligning to TRBD1. Germline assignment: CDR1 WNHNN and CDR2 SYGVQD (reference sequence). The CDR3 extends over 12 amino acids. V dropped 8 bases and J dropped 7; count of bases not matched to a gene: 7. The CDR3 loop is CASGQVAGEAFF. The CDR3 nucleotides read TGCGCCAGCGGACAGGTCGCGGGTGAAGCTTTCTTT.

The chain uses TRBV3-1 (or the pseudogene TRBV3-2) and TRBJ2-7, with D perhaps TRBD2 (5 bases). The V and J ends lost 0 bases and 3 bases respectively, with 12 bases between them. Germline assignment: CDR1 LGHDT and CDR2 YNNKEL (reference sequence). The CDR3 sequence is 15 residues long. The CDR3 here is CASSQDLEAFYEQYF. DNA of the CDR3: TGTGCCAGCAGCCAAGATCTGGAGGCATTCTACGAGCAGTACTTC.

This clone was detected once. The rearrangement uses TRBV3-1 (or the pseudogene TRBV3-2) and TRBJ1-5; no clear D gene. V lost 0 bases to trimming and J lost 5 bases, with 5 bases between them. Germline V lookup: CDR1 LGHDT, CDR2 YNNKEL (reference sequence). This CDR3 spans 13 amino acids. CDR3 in amino acids: CASSQDSDQPQHF. The CDR3 DNA is TGTGCCAGCAGCCAAGATTCGGATCAGCCCCAGCATTTT.

The chain employs TRBV28 and TRBJ1-3, with TRBD1 identical over 10 bases. The J segment lost 3 bases and the V segment lost 7 bases, leaving 18 bases of the junction unmatched. This CDR3 has 19 amino acids. CDR1 MDHEN and CDR2 SYDVKM come from the germline V gene. The CDR3 bases are TGTGCCAGCAAGGGAGAGGTCCGGGACAGGGGACGTTTTGGAAACACCATATATTTT. It translates to CASKGEVRDRGRFGNTIYF.

The genes are TRBV10-3 and TRBJ2-7; D unresolved. This CDR3 is built from 14 residues. The ends were cut back, 2 bases at V and 0 bases at J, with 8 bases in the middle. Per germline, CDR1 ENHRY and CDR2 SYGVKD. The CDR3 sequence is CAISEGSLSYEQYF. The CDR3 nucleotides are TGTGCCATCAGTGAGGGTAGCCTCTCCTACGAGCAGTACTTC.

The J gene is TRBJ1-2, the V gene TRBV4-1; the D is unclear. The CDR3 sequence is 13 residues long. The germline gives CDR1 MGHRA, CDR2 YSYEKL. V was trimmed by 8 bases and J by 8 bases, leaving 18 bases between them. The CDR3 region has the DNA TGCGCCAGCGGCCCCGGTGGTATTGTGGGCTACACCTTC. Translated: CASGPGGIVGYTF.

The chain employs TRBV19 and TRBJ2-7; 8 bases map to TRBD1. V dropped 7 bases and J dropped 5; count of bases not matched to a gene: 7. The CDR3 is 13 residues long. Germline V gene lookup returns CDR1 LNHDA and CDR2 SQIVND (reference sequence). The CDR3 here is CASNSGTGDEQYF. The CDR3, as DNA: TGTGCCAGTAACTCCGGGACAGGCGACGAGCAGTACTTC.

The V call is TRBV11-2, the J call TRBJ2-1; tentative D call: TRBD2 (6 bases). The CDR3 is 17 residues long. CDR1 and CDR2 (germline): SGHAT, FQNNGV. The ends were cut back, 4 bases at V and 7 bases at J, with 23 bases in the middle. In DNA form, the CDR3 reads TGTGCCAGCAGCTACATATCCGGGACGTCTGGAGGGAATGAGCAGTTCTTC. This gives the protein CASSYISGTSGGNEQFF.

This clone appeared a single time. J is TRBJ1-4 and V is TRBV5-1; possibly TRBD1 for D (5 bases). The ends were cut back, 2 bases at V and 8 bases at J, with 10 bases in the middle. The CDR3 totals 13 residues. Per germline, CDR1 SGHRS and CDR2 YFSETQ. The DNA of the CDR3 is TGCGCCAGCAGCTTCCAGGGCCCAGAAAAACTGTTTTTT. Translated, it gives CASSFQGPEKLFF.

The sample holds one count of this clone. Other DNA sequences in the same sample also yield this CDR3. The CDR3 sequence: CASSLTLAGGNEQFF. Written as DNA, the CDR3 is TGCGCCAGCAGCTTGACACTAGCGGGAGGTAATGAGCAGTTCTTC. The rearrangement links TRBV5-1 to TRBJ2-1, with 12 bases identical to TRBD2. V shed 1 base, J shed 7 bases, and the junction held 3 bases outside the gene matches. Germline V gene data show CDR1 as SGHRS and CDR2 as YFSETQ. The CDR3 contains 15 residues.

This chain connects TRBV10-2 to TRBJ1-1; D not certain. Trimming cost V 3 bases and J 1 base, with 6 bases left between them. The CDR3 totals 13 residues. The germline V gene encodes CDR1 WSHSY and CDR2 SAAADI. The CDR3 is CASSDGENTEAFF. The CDR3 coding sequence is TGCGCCAGCAGTGACGGGGAGAACACTGAAGCTTTCTTT.

The chain uses TRBV7-9 and TRBJ1-5; 7 positions match TRBD1. Losses at the gene ends were 4 bases for V and 7 bases for J; bases not matched to a gene: 4. This CDR3 comprises 13 residues. CDR1 and CDR2 (germline): SEHNR, FQNEAQ (reference sequence). The CDR3 DNA reads as TGTGCCAGCAGCTCGACAGGGCTCCAGCCCCAGCATTTT. Protein sequence: CASSSTGLQPQHF.